This T cell receptor (beta chain) was sequenced in a study of blood T cell repertoires in COVID-19. Turning to the study itself: There were acute and convalescent COVID-19 samples, and they came from the United States, Italy and Spain. T cells, B-cell-depleted T cells, or PBMCs supplied cDNA or gDNA.

The CDR3 covers 15 residues. V dropped 1 base and J dropped 2 bases, with 11 bases sitting between them. Germline lookup yields CDR1 LNHDA and CDR2 SQIVND (reference sequence). Here immunoSEQ multiplex PCR was the method, and the copy in TCRdb shows in-frame clones only, minus some. The repertoire includes under 250,000 clones, around 82% of them detected once, and about 4.2% sits in the top ten. Source material: peripheral blood. The clonotype comes from a man over 45 with active or convalescent COVID-19. The V call is TRBV19, the J call TRBJ1-2, with no clear D. The chain's CDR3 is CASSIAATGNYGYTF. Written as DNA, the CDR3 is TGTGCCAGTAGTATAGCAGCGACGGGGAACTATGGCTACACCTTC.